This T cell receptor (beta chain) was captured in a study of identical twins. General study findings and limits: Without tracking the same donors, conclusions rested on cross-sectional statistical analysis. It was out-of-frame TCR alpha sharing in monozygotic twins that models underestimated.

On this clonotype itself: Its antigen is undetermined.

Template switching added a universal primer site, and cDNA bore unique molecular identifiers. TCRdb re-called the 5' RACE reads through MiXCR, storing one row per CDR3 protein. The sample yields under 450,000 distinct CDR3 sequences, about a fifth seen once. Sequences were obtained from naive T cells sorted from blood. This TCR was sampled from a man aged 50 to 60 in good health.

The CDR3 sequence is CASSEGGVPTYEQYF. The CDR3 region has the DNA TGTGCCAGCAGTGAAGGGGGGGTTCCCACCTACGAGCAGTACTTC. J is TRBJ2-7 and V is TRBV6-1; possible D gene TRBD2, 6 bases. V lost 1 base and J 2 bases, leaving 12 bases between the germline ends. This CDR3 spans 15 amino acids. In germline, CDR1 is MNHNS, CDR2 SASEGT.